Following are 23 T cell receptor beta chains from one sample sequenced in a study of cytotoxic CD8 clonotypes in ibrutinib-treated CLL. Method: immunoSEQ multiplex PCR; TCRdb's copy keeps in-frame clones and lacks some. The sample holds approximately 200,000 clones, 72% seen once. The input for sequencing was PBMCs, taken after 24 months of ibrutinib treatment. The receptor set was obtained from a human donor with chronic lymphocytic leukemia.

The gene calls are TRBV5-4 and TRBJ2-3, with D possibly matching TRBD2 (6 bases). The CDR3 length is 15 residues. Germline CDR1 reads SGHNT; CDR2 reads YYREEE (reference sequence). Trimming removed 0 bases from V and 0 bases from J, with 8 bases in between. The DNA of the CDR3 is TGTGCCAGCAGCTTGGAGGGAGGCAGCACAGATACGCAGTATTTT. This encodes CASSLEGGSTDTQYF.

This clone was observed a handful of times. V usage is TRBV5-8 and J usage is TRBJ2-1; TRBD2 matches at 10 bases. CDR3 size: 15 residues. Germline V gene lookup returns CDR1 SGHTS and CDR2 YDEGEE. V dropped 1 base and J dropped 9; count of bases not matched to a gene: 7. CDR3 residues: CASSLFLAGVSEQFF. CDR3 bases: TGTGCCAGCAGCTTGTTCCTAGCGGGAGTCAGTGAGCAGTTCTTC.

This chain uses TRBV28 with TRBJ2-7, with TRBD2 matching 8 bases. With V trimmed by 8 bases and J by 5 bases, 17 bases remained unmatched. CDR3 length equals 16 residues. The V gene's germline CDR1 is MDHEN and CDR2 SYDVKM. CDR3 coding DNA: TGTGCCAGCGGACCCATAGCGGGATATAATATTGACGAGCAGTACTTC. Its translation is CASGPIAGYNIDEQYF.

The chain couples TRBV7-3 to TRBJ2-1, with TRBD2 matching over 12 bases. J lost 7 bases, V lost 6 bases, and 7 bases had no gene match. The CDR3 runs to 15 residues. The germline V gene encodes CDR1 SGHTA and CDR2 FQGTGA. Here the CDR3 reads CASRLTSGSRNEQFF. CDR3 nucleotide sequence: TGTGCCAGCAGGTTGACTAGCGGGAGCAGAAATGAGCAGTTCTTC.

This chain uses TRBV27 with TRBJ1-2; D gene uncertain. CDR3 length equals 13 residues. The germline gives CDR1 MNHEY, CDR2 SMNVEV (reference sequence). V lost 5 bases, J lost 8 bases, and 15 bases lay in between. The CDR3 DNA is TGTGCCAGCAGTCCTCGACACGCAAGAGGCTACACCTTC. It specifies CASSPRHARGYTF.

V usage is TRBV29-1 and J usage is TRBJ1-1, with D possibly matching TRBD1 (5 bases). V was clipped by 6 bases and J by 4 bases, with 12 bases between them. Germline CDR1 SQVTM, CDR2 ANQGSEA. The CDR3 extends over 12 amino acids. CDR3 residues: CSVQGLVTEAFF. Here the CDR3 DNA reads TGCAGCGTCCAGGGTTTAGTCACTGAAGCTTTCTTT.

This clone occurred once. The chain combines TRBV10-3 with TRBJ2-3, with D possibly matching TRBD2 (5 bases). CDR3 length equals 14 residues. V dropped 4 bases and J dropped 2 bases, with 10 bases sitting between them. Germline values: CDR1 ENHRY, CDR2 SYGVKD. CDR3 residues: CAISAGSLTDTQYF. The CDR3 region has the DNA TGTGCCATCAGTGCGGGGAGCCTCACAGATACGCAGTATTTT.

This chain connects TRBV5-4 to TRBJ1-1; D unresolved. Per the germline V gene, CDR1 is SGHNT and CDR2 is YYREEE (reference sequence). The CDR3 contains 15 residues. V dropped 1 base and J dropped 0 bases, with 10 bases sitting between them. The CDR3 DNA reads TGTGCCAGCAGCTTGAACAGCCCCATGAACACTGAAGCTTTCTTT. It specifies CASSLNSPMNTEAFF. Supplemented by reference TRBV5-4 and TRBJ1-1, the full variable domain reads ETGVTQSPTHLIKTRGQQVTLRCSSQSGHNTVSWYQQALGQGPQFIFQYYREEENGRGNFPPRFSGLQFPNYSSELNVNALELDDSALYLCASSLNSPMNTEAFFGQGTRLTVV.

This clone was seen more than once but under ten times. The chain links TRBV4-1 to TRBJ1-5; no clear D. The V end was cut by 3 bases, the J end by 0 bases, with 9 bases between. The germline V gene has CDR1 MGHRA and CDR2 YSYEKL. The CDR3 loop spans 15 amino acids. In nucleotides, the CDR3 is TGCGCCAGCAGCCATGACACCGATAGCAATCAGCCCCAGCATTTT. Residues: CASSHDTDSNQPQHF.

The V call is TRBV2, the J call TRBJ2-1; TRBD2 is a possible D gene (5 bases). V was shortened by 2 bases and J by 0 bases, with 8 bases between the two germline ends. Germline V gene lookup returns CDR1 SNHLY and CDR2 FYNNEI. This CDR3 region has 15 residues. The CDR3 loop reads CASSELGSSYNEQFF. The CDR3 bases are TGTGCCAGCAGTGAACTGGGGAGCTCCTACAATGAGCAGTTCTTC.

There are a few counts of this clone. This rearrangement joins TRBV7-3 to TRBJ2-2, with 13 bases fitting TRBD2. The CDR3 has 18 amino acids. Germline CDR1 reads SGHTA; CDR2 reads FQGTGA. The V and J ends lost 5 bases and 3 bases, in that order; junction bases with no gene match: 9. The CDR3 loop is CASSPTSGRARDTGELFF. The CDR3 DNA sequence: TGTGCCAGCAGCCCAACTAGCGGGAGGGCCCGTGACACCGGGGAGCTGTTTTTT.

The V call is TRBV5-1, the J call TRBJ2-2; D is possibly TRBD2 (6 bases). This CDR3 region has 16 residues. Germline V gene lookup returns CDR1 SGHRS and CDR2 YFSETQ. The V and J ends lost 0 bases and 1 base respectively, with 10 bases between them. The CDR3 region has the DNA TGCGCCAGCAGCTTGGCTCTTAGCGGGAACACCGGGGAGCTGTTTTTT. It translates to CASSLALSGNTGELFF.

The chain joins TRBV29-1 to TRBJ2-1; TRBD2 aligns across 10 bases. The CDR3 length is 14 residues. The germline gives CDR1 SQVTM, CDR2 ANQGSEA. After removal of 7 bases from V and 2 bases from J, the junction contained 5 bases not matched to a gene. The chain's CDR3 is CSAAAGGPYNEQFF. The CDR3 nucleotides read TGCAGCGCCGCAGCGGGAGGGCCCTACAATGAGCAGTTCTTC.

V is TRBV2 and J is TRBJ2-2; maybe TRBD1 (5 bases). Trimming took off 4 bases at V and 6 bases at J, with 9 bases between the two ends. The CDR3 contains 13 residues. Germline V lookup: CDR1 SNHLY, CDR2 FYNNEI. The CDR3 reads CASSVVRAGELFF. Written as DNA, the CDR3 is TGTGCCAGCAGTGTGGTCAGGGCCGGGGAGCTGTTTTTT. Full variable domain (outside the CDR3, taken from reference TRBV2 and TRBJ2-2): EPEVTQTPSHQVTQMGQEVILRCVPISNHLYFYWYRQILGQKVEFLVSFYNNEISEKSEIFDDQFSVERPDGSNFTLKIRSTKLEDSAMYFCASSVVRAGELFFGEGSRLTVL.

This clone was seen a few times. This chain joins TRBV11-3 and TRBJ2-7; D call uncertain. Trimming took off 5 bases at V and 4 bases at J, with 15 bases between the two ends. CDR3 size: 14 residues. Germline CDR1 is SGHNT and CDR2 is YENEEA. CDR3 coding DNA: TGTGCCAGCAGCCAAGAATATGGACCTTACGAGCAGTACTTC. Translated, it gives CASSQEYGPYEQYF. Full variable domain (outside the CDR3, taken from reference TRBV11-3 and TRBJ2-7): EAGVVQSPRYKIIEKKQPVAFWCNPISGHNTLYWYLQNLGQGPELLIRYENEEAVDDSQLPKDRFSAERLKGVDSTLKIQPAELGDSAVYLCASSQEYGPYEQYFGPGTRLTVT.

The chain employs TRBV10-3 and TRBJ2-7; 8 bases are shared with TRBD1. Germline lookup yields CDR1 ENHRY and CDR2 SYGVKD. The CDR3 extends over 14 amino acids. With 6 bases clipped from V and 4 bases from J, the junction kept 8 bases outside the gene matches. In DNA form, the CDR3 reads TGTGCCATCAGGAGGACAGGGACTGGGTACGAGCAGTACTTC. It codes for CAIRRTGTGYEQYF.

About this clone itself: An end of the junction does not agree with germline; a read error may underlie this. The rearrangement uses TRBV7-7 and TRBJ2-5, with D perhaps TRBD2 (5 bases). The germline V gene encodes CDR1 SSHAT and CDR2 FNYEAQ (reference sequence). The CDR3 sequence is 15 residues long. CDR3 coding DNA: TGTGCTAGCAGCTTATCAGGAGGTGTACGAGAGACCCAGTACTTC. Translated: CASSLSGGVRETQYF.

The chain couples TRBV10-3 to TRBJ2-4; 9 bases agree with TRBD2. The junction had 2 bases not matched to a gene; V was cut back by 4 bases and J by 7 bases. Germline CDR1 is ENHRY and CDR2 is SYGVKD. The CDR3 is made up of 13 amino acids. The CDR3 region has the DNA TGTGCCATCAGTGCTACTAGCGGGAACATTCAGTACTTC. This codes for CAISATSGNIQYF.

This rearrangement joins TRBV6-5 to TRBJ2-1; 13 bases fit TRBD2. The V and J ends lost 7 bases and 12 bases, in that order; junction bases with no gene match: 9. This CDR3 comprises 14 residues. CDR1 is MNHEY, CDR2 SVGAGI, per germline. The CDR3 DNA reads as TGTGCCAGCACCGGGACTAGCGGGACATTGATGCAGTTCTTC. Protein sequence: CASTGTSGTLMQFF.

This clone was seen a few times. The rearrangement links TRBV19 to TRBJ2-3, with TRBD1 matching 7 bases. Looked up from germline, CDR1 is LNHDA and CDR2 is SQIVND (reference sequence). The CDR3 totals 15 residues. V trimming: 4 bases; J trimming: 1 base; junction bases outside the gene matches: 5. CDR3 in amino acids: CASSTYRGGTDTQYF. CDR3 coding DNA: TGTGCCAGTAGTACGTACAGGGGCGGCACAGATACGCAGTATTTT.

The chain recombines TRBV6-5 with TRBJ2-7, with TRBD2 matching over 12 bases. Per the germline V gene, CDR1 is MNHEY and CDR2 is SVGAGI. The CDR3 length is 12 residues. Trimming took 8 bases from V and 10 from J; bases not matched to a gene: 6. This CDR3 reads CASGLAGIPQYF. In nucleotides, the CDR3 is TGTGCCAGCGGACTAGCGGGAATTCCCCAGTACTTC.

The CDR3 region is CACGDSPGNTEAFF. As DNA, the CDR3 is TGTGCCTGTGGGGACAGCCCTGGGAACACTGAAGCTTTCTTT. V and J are TRBV30 and TRBJ1-1; 7 bases map to TRBD1. V gave up 6 bases and J gave up 1 base; unmatched junction bases: 8. CDR3 size: 14 residues. Germline assignment: CDR1 GTSNPN and CDR2 SVGIG (reference sequence).

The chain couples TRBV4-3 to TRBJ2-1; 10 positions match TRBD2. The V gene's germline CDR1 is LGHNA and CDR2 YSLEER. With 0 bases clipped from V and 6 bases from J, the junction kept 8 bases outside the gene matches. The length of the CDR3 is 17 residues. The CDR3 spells CASSQDRFSGRFNEQFF. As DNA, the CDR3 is TGCGCCAGCAGCCAAGATCGGTTTAGCGGGAGGTTCAATGAGCAGTTCTTC.